This record concerns one TCR beta chain sequence. The data belong to a study of blood T cell repertoires in COVID-19. Whole-study context: Specimens from acute and convalescent COVID-19 originated in the United States, Italy and Spain. PBMCs, B-cell-depleted T cells, or T cells provided the cDNA or gDNA that made up the material.

Source study methods: Reference gene primer amplification in the assay estimated nucleated cell counts. Libraries were prepared by immunoSEQ multiplex PCR; TCRdb keeps only in-frame clonotypes and omits some of them. The V and J calls and clone size were taken over from that table, and D and trimming were inferred from the DNA. The table shows 650,000 to 800,000 clones, with 75% to 90% occurring only once. Germline CDR1 reads LGHNT; CDR2 reads FRNRAP. This CDR3 region has 16 residues. V was pared by 0 bases and J by 0 bases, with 11 bases between. The rearrangement joins TRBV12-5 to TRBJ1-2; TRBD1 might be the D (5 bases). The sequence was obtained from a woman in her late teens or twenties with acute or convalescent COVID-19. Material: peripheral blood. The CDR3 region is CASGLVLGGANYGYTF. Here the CDR3 DNA reads TGTGCTAGTGGTTTGGTATTGGGGGGGGCTAACTATGGCTACACCTTC.